This passage covers 2 T cell receptor beta chains from one sample sequenced in a study of shared clonotypes between healthy human individuals. TCRdb's table, derived via immunoSEQ multiplex PCR, lists solely in-frame clones and lacks some. The sample records roughly 2.4 million clones, approximately 96% being singletons. Sequencing used naive CD4+ T cells sorted from blood. Subset of the sample: CD45RA+ positively selected. The receptor set was obtained from a man younger than 30 in good health.

The genes are TRBV5-8 and TRBJ1-5; no clear D gene. Germline lookup yields CDR1 SGHTS and CDR2 YDEGEE. The CDR3 has 16 residues. The germline V and J ends were trimmed by 1 base and 0 bases, with 11 bases remaining between them. The CDR3 sequence is CASSLWTYYSNQPQHF. CDR3 bases: TGTGCCAGCAGCTTGTGGACCTACTATAGCAATCAGCCCCAGCATTTT. Full variable domain (rest looked up from reference TRBV5-8 and TRBJ1-5): EAGVTQSPTHLIKTRGQQATLRCSPISGHTSVYWYQQALGLGLQFLLWYDEGEERNRGNFPPRFSGRQFPNYSSELNVNALELEDSALYLCASSLWTYYSNQPQHFGDGTRLSIL.

Regarding this clone: Other nucleotide sequences in the sample specify the same CDR3. The chain employs TRBV18 and TRBJ1-1; D is possibly TRBD1 (5 bases). Germline values: CDR1 KGHSH, CDR2 LQKENI. The CDR3 is made up of 13 amino acids. Trimming shortened V by 1 base and J by 5 bases, and 8 bases separated the two germline ends. CDR3 sequence: CASSPRGNTEAFF. The CDR3 DNA is TGTGCCAGCTCACCACGGGGGAATACTGAAGCTTTCTTT.